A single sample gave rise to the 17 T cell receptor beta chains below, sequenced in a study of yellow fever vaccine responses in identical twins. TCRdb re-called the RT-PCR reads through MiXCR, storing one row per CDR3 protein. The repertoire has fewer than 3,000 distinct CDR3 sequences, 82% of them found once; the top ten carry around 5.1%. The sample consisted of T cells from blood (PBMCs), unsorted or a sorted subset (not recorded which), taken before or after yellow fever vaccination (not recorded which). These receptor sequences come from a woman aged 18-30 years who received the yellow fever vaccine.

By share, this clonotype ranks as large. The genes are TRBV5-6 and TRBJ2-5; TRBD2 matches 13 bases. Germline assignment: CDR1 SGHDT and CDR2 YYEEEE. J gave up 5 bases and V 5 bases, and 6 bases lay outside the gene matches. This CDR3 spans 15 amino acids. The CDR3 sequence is CASSQGTSGTETQYF. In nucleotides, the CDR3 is TGTGCCAGCAGTCAAGGGACTAGCGGGACGGAGACCCAGTACTTC.

The CDR3 nucleotides are TGTGCCAGCAGTTTAGGATTTTCCGCGTACAATGAGCAGTTCTTC. Its protein is CASSLGFSAYNEQFF. This chain links TRBV27 with TRBJ2-1; D gene ambiguous. This CDR3 is 15 amino acids long. V lost 2 bases and J lost 4, with 12 bases in between. Germline V lookup: CDR1 MNHEY, CDR2 SMNVEV (reference sequence).

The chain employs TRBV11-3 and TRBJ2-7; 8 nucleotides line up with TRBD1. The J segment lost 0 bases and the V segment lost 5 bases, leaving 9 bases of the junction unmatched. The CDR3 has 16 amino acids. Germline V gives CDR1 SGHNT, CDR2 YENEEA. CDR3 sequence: CASSPREGQDSYEQYF. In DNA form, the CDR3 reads TGTGCCAGCAGCCCGAGAGAGGGACAGGACTCCTACGAGCAGTACTTC.

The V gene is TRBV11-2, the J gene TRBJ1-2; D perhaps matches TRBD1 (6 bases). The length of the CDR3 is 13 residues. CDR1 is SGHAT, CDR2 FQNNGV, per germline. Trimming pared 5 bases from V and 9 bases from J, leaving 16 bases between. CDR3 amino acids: CASSKRQDRRYTF. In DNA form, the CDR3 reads TGTGCCAGCAGCAAGCGACAGGATCGTCGCTACACCTTC.

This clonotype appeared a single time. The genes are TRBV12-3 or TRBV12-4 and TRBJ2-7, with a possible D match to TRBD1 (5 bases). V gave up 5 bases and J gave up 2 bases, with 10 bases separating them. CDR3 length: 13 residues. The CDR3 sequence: CASSPRQTYEQYF. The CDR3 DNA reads TGTGCCAGCAGTCCCCGACAGACCTACGAGCAGTACTTC.

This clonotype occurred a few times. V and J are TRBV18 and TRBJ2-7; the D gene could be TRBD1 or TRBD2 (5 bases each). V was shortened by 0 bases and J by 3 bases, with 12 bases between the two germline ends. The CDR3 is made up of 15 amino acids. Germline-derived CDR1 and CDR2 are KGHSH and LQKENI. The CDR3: CASSPPGTPSYEQYF. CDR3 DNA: TGTGCCAGCTCACCACCGGGGACCCCAAGCTACGAGCAGTACTTC.

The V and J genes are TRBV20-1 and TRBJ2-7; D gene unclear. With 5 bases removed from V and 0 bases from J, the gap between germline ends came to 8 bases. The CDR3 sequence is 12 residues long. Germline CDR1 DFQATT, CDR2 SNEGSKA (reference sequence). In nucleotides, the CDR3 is TGCAGTGCTTTCAGGAGCTCCTACGAGCAGTACTTC. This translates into CSAFRSSYEQYF.

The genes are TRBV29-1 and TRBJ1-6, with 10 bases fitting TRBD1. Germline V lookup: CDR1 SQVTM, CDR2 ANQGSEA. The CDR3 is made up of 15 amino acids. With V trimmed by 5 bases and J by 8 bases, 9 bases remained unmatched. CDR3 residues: CSVRPGTGDHSPLHF. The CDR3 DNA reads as TGCAGCGTTCGTCCCGGGACAGGGGATCATTCACCCCTCCACTTT.

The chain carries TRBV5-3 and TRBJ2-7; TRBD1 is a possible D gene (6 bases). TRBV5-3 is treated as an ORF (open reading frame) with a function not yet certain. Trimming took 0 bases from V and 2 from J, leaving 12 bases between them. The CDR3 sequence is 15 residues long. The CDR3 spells CARSLGAGETYEQYF. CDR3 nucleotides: TGTGCCAGAAGCTTGGGGGCAGGGGAAACCTACGAGCAGTACTTC.

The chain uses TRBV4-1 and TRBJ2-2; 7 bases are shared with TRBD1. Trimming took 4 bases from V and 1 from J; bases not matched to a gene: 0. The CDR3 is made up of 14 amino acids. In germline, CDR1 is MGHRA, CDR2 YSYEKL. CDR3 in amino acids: CASSRDRNTGELFF. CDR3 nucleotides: TGCGCCAGCAGCCGGGACAGGAACACCGGGGAGCTGTTTTTT.

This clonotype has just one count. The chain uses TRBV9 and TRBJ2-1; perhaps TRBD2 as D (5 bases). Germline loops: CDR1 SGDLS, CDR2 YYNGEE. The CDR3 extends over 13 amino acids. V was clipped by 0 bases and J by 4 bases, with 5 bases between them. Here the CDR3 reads CASSVGTYNEQFF. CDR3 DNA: TGTGCCAGCAGCGTAGGGACTTACAATGAGCAGTTCTTC.

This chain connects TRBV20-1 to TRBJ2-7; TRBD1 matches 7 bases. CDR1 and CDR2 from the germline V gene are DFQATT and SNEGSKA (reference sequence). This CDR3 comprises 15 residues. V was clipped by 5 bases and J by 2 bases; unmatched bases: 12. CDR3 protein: CSAPRSGTEPYEQYF. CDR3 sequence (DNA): TGCAGTGCTCCCCGGTCCGGGACAGAGCCCTACGAGCAGTACTTC.

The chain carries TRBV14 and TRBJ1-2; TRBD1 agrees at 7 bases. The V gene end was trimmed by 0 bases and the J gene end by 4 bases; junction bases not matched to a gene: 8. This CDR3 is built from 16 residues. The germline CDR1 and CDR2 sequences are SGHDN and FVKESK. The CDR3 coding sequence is TGTGCCAGCAGCCAAGAAGATCAGGGGGTACTCTATGGCTACACCTTC. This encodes CASSQEDQGVLYGYTF. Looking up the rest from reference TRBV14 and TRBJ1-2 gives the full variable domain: EAGVTQFPSHSVIEKGQTVTLRCDPISGHDNLYWYRRVMGKEIKFLLHFVKESKQDESGMPNNRFLAERTGGTYSTLKVQPAELEDSGVYFCASSQEDQGVLYGYTFGSGTRLTVV.

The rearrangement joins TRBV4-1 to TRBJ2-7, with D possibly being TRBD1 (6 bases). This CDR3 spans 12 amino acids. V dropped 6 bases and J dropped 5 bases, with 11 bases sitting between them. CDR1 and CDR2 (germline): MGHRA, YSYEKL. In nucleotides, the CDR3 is TGCGCCAGCAGGGACAGCCTCAACGAGCAGTACTTC. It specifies CASRDSLNEQYF.

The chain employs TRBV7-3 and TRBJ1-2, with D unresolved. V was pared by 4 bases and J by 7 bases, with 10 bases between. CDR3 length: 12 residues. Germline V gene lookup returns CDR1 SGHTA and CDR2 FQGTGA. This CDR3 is CASSSSLGGYTF. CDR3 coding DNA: TGTGCCAGCAGCTCCTCACTGGGTGGCTACACCTTC. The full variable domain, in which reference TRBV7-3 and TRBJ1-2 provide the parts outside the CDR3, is GAGVSQTPSNKVTEKGKYVELRCDPISGHTALYWYRQSLGQGPEFLIYFQGTGAADDSGLPNDRFFAVRPEGSVSTLKIQRTERGDSAVYLCASSSSLGGYTFGSGTRLTVV.

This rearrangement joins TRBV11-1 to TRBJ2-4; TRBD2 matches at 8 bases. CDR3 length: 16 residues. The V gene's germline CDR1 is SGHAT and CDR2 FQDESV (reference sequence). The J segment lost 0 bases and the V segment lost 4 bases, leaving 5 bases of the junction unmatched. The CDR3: CASSSIAGLAKNIQYF. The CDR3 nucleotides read TGTGCCAGCAGCTCGATAGCGGGACTAGCCAAAAACATTCAGTACTTC. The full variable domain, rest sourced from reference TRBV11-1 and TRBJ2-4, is EAEVAQSPRYKITEKSQAVAFWCDPISGHATLYWYRQILGQGPELLVQFQDESVVDDSQLPKDRFSAERLKGVDSTLKIQPAELGDSAMYLCASSSIAGLAKNIQYFGAGTRLSVL.

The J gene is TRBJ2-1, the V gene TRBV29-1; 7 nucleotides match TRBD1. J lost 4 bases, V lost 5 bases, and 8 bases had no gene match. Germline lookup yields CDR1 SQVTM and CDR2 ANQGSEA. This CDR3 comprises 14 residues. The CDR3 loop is CSVLGQKIYNEQFF. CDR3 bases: TGCAGCGTTCTGGGACAGAAAATTTACAATGAGCAGTTCTTC.